This TCR beta chain was retrieved from a study of blood T cells in healthy people across ages (dated by TCRdb to between 2014 and 2017). A note on the overall study: In model experiments, roughly one uniquely barcoded TCR beta cDNA molecule per two T cells was captured by template switching. Using deep sequencing normalized with unique cDNA molecular identifiers, the study measured how TCR beta repertoire diversity changes with age. The donors were divided into four age groups: young (average around 16 years), middle-aged (about 40), aged (roughly 60) and long-lived (roughly 82). For two donors (one aged 18 to 29 and one aged 80 or older), the study analyzed two additional independent replicas of 1 million unique cDNA reads from the same blood draw.

Libraries came from 5' RACE. TCRdb names Illumina HiSeq 2500 as the instrument used. The second PCR ran for roughly 7 to 11 cycles and used a J-beta primer mix along with a sample-barcoded 5' primer. Each TCR beta cDNA molecule received a unique molecular identifier from a template-switch 5' adaptor carrying 12 random nucleotides. Each sample yielded at least 2.5 million CDR3-containing paired-end reads. First-strand cDNA was synthesized from all RNA with the Mint cDNA synthesis kit, primed by a TRBC-specific oligonucleotide. Following uracil-DNA glycosylase treatment, a first 18-cycle PCR with universal primers M1SS and BC2_uni_R was performed on all cDNA. The source study handled its data this way. For normalization, 1 million high-quality reads, each with a distinct molecular identifier, were randomly selected from each sample. Reads sharing molecular identifiers were discarded rather than binned into consensus sequences. MiTCR, run with a Q25 quality threshold and the strictest error-elimination algorithm, handled CDR3 identification, clonotype clustering and error correction. A nonparametric unseen species model with Euler transformation was used to estimate a lower bound on total TCR beta diversity. TCRdb reprocessed the public reads (quality trimming at Q25 with fastp, clone calling with MiXCR) and kept in-frame beta chains. Every CDR3 protein is listed once, alongside the most common genes and DNA of its rows. In this record, the V and J calls reflect TCRdb's handling and not the investigators' own analysis. The sample has around 520,000 distinct CDR3 sequences on record, 27% of them singletons. Approximately 3.5% of the sample is held by the ten biggest clonotypes.

What the study reported, not specific to this receptor: Total diversity estimates from one million sequenced T cells were considered lower bounds and underestimates. Donor CMV infection status was unknown, potentially confounding age-related changes in expanded clonotypes. As age increased, observed TCR beta diversity per million T cells dropped in a roughly linear way, and a significant reduction was already evident by age approximately 40. Compared with the aged group, the long-lived group had more naive CD4+ T cells, fewer expanded clones and increased TCR diversity, suggesting age selection. The percentage of naive T cells measured by flow cytometry correlated strongly with observed TCR beta diversity. Bulk unsorted PBMC profiling prevented conclusive comparison of naive and antigen-experienced compartments.

The germline V gene encodes CDR1 DFQATT and CDR2 SNEGSKA (reference sequence). Between the V and J ends, shortened by 3 bases and 0 bases respectively, the junction contains 12 bases. The CDR3 starts with the cysteine, ends with the phenylalanine, and has 16 residues. Only CDR3 DNA is held: 48 bases, read in frame from base 1. Donors were a few dozen systemically healthy Caucasian individuals from Russia aged roughly 6 to 90 years. Ten milliliters of peripheral blood were collected from each donor into EDTA-treated Vacutainer tubes. Ficoll-Paque density-gradient centrifugation was used to isolate PBMCs, with at least 6.5 million per sample. Total RNA was extracted from PBMCs with Trizol reagent, with at least 5 micrograms obtained per sample. For every donor, an aliquot of PBMCs went through flow cytometry to measure the percentages of naive CD45RAhigh/CD27high T cells. This clonotype was picked up a small number of times. Its antigen has not been determined. Base qualities are not at hand, and no much larger clone is one base apart.

The same data also went into a second study, on T cells of mothers and their children. The second study's authors report: Nine systemically healthy Caucasian individuals served as donors, namely three mothers together with their six children. cDNA synthesis consumed the entire amount of extracted RNA, loaded at around 1.4 ug RNA in each 15 ul reaction. In the second PCR, sample barcodes and 2-4 random nucleotides were introduced via the M1S primer. More than 8 million TCR beta CDR3 reads were obtained from each mother, and some 3.3 million reads were obtained from each child. In both related and unrelated pairs, thymic selection shapes the output of TCR recombination in a similar way, with inherited differences having only a minor effect. Normalized repertoire overlap was always slightly but never significantly higher in related than unrelated mother-child pairs. With a sensitivity of about 100 clones per million clonotypes, no persistent microchimeric T cell clones were detected. To look for features that set related mother-child pairs apart from unrelated individuals, the researchers ran deep NGS to compare the TCR beta repertoires of mothers and children. Mothers averaged roughly 36 +/- 4 years of age and children averaged 11 +/- 4 years. After adapters were ligated using NEBNext reagents, the libraries underwent 100+100 nt paired-end sequencing on an Illumina HiSeq 2000. To avoid cross-contamination, the mother libraries and the child libraries were prepared a month apart and sequenced in separate runs. Between roughly 500,000 and 2,100,000 distinct TCR beta clonotypes were identified per donor. Naive TCR beta clonotypes were estimated from low-frequency clonotypes matched to each donor's FACS-determined naive share, without sorting.

This sequence was found in a boy aged 2-15 years in good health. The chain joins TRBV20-1 to TRBJ2-6; a tentative D call is TRBD2 (6 bases match). The sequencing input was blood. The nucleotides read TGCAGTGCTAGCCAGGGACTTAACTCTGGGGCCAACGTCCTGACTTTC. Translated, this gives CSASQGLNSGANVLTF.